What follows is one T cell receptor (beta chain) and its context. In the authors' methods: Estimation of nucleated cell counts was performed using reference gene primer amplification. Method: immunoSEQ multiplex PCR; TCRdb's copy keeps in-frame clones and lacks some. The V and J calls and the clone size are those of that table, but D and trimming were determined from the DNA. The repertoire has about 170,000 clones, about 82% of them found once; the top ten carry about 8.8%. This record belongs to a study of blood T cell repertoires in COVID-19. The CDR3 covers 14 residues. V was clipped by 6 bases and J by 7 bases; unmatched bases: 10. CDR1 and CDR2 from the germline V gene are SQVTM and ANQGSEA.

The sample taken for sequencing was peripheral blood. The sequence was obtained from a woman aged 80 or older with COVID-19, enrolled during active disease. The V call is TRBV29-1, the J call TRBJ2-1; 9 bases align to TRBD2. The CDR3 nucleotides read TGCAGCGTCTCGTTAGCGGGAGCCTCTAATGAGCAGTTCTTC. This gives the protein CSVSLAGASNEQFF.